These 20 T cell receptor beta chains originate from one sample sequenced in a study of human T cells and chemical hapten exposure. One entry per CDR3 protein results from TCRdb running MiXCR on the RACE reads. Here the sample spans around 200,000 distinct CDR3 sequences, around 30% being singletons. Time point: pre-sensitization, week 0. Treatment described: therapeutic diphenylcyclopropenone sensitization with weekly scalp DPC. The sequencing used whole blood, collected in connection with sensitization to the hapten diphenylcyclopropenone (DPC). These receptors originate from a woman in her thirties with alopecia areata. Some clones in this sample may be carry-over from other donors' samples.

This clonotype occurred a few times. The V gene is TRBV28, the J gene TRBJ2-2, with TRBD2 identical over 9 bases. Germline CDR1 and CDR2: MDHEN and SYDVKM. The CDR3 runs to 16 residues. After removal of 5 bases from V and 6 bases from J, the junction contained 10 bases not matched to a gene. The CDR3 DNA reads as TGTGCCAGCAGTCCCTTGACTAGCGGCCCCGCCGGGGAGCTGTTTTTT. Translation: CASSPLTSGPAGELFF.

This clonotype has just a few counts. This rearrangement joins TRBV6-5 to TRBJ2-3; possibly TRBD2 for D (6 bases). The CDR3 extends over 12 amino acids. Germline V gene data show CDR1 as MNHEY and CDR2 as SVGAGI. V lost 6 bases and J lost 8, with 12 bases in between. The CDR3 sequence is CASRGEAGTQYF. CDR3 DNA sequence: TGTGCCAGCAGGGGCGAAGCGGGTACGCAGTATTTT.

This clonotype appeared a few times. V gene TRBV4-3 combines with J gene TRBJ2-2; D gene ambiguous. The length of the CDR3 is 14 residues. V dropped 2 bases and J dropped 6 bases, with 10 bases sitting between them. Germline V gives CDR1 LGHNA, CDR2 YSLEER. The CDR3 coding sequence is TGCGCCAGCAGCCAACTAAACTTAGCCGGGGAGCTGTTTTTT. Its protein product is CASSQLNLAGELFF.

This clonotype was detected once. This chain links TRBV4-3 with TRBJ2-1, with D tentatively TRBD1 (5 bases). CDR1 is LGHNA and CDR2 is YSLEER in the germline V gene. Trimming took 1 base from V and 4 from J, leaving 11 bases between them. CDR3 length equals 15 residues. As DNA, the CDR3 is TGCGCCAGCAGCCAAGGTACAGGCGTTTACAATGAGCAGTTCTTC. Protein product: CASSQGTGVYNEQFF.

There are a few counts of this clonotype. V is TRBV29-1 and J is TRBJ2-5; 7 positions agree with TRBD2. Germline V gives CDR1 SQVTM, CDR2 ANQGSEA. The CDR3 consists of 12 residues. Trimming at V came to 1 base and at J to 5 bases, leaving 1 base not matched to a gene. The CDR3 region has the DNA TGCAGCGTTGAAGTGGGAGGGGAGACCCAGTACTTC. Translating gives CSVEVGGETQYF.

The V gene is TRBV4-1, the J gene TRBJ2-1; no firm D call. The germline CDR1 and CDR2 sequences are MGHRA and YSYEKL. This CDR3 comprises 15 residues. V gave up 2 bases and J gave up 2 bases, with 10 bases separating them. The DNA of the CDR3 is TGCGCCAGCAGCCAAAGGCCAGGTGCCTACAATGAGCAGTTCTTC. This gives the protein CASSQRPGAYNEQFF.

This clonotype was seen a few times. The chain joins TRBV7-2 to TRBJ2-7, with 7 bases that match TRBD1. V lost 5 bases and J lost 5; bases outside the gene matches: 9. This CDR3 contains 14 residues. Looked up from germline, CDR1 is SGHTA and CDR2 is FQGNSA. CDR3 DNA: TGTGCCAGCAGCACCCGACAGGGTTCCGACGAGCAGTACTTC. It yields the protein CASSTRQGSDEQYF.

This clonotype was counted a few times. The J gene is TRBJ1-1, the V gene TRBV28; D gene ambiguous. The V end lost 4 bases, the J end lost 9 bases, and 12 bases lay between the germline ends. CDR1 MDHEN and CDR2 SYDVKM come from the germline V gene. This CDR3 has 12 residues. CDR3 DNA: TGTGCCAGCAGTTCGGGTCGGAGGAAAGCTTTCTTT. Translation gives CASSSGRRKAFF.

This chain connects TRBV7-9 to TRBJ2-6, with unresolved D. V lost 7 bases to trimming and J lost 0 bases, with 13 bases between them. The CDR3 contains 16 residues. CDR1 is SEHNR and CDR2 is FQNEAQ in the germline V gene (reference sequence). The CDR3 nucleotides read TGTGCCAGCAACGCTGTCCCTAGCTCTGGGGCCAACGTCCTGACTTTC. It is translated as CASNAVPSSGANVLTF.

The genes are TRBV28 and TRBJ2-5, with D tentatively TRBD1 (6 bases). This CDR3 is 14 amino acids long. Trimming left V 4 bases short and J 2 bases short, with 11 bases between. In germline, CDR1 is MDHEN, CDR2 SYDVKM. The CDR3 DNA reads TGTGCCAGCAGTTCCCAGCAGGGGCAAGAGACCCAGTACTTC. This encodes CASSSQQGQETQYF.

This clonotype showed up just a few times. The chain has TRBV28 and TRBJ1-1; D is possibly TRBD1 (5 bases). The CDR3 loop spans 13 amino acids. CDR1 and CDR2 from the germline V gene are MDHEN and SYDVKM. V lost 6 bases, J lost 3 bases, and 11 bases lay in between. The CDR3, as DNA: TGTGCCAGCAGAAGGGACGCGGACACTGAAGCTTTCTTT. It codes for CASRRDADTEAFF.

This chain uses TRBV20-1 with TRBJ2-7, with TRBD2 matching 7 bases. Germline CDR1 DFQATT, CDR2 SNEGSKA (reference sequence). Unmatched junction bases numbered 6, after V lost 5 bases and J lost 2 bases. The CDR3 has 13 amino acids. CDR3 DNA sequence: TGCAGTGCTGGGGAGGGTCCCCCCTACGAGCAGTACTTC. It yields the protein CSAGEGPPYEQYF.

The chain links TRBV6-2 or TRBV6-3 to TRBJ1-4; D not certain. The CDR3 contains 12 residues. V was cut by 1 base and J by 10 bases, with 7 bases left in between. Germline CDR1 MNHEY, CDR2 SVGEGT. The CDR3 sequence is CASSYYGGKLFF. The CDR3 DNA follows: TGTGCCAGCAGTTACTACGGCGGAAAACTGTTTTTT.

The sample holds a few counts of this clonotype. CDR3 coding DNA: TGCGCCAGCAGCTTGGATAGAGGAGTACCTCCCCTGGACACCGGGGAGCTGTTTTTT. This codes for CASSLDRGVPPLDTGELFF. This chain links TRBV5-1 with TRBJ2-2, with D unclear. This CDR3 region has 19 residues. Germline lookup yields CDR1 SGHRS and CDR2 YFSETQ. Trimming cost V 0 bases and J 3 bases, with 21 bases left between them. Filled out from reference TRBV5-1 and TRBJ2-2, the complete variable domain reads KAGVTQTPRYLIKTRGQQVTLSCSPISGHRSVSWYQQTPGQGLQFLFEYFSETQRNKGNFPGRFSGRQFSNSRSEMNVSTLELGDSALYLCASSLDRGVPPLDTGELFFGEGSRLTVL.

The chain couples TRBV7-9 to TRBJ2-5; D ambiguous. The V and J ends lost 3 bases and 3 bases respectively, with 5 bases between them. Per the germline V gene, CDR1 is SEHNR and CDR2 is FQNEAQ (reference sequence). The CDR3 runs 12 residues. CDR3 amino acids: CASSFVKETQYF. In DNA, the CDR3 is TGTGCCAGCAGCTTCGTCAAAGAGACCCAGTACTTC. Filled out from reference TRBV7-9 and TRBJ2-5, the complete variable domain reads DTGVSQNPRHKITKRGQNVTFRCDPISEHNRLYWYRQTLGQGPEFLTYFQNEAQLEKSRLLSDRFSAERPKGSFSTLEIQRTEQGDSAMYLCASSFVKETQYFGPGTRLLVL.

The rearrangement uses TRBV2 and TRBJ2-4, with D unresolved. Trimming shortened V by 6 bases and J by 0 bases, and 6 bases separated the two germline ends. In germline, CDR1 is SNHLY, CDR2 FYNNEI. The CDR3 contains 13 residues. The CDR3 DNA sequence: TGTGCCAGCAGGGGCCTAGCCAAAAACATTCAGTACTTC. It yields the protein CASRGLAKNIQYF.

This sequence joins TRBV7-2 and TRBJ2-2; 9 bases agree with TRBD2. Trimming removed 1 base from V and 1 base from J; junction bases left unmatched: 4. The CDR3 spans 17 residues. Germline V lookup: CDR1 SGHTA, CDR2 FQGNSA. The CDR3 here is CASSLVASGVNTGELFF. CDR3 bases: TGTGCCAGCAGCTTAGTAGCTAGCGGGGTGAACACCGGGGAGCTGTTTTTT.

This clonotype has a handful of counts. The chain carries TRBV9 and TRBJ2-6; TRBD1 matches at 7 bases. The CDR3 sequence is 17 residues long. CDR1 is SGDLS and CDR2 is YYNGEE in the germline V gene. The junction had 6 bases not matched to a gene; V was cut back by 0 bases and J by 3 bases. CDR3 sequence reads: CASSVGTGAFGANVLTF. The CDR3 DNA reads TGTGCCAGCAGCGTAGGAACAGGGGCATTTGGGGCCAACGTCCTGACTTTC.

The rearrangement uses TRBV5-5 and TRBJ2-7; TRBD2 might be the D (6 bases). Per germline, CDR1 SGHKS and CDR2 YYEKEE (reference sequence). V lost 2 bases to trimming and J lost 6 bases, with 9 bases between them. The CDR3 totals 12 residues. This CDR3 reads CASSFNGGEQYF. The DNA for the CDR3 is TGTGCCAGCAGCTTTAACGGGGGCGAGCAGTACTTC.

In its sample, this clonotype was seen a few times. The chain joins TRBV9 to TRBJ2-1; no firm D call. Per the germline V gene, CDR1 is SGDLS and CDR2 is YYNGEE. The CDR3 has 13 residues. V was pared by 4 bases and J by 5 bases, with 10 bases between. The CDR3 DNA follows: TGTGCCAGCAGCAAAACAGTAAACAATGAGCAGTTCTTC. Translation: CASSKTVNNEQFF.